Each of the 26 T cell receptor beta chains below was sequenced from the same sample in a study of blood T cell repertoires in COVID-19 (dated by TCRdb to about 2020). Receptors were amplified or captured by the immunoSEQ multiplex PCR assay. TCRdb limited this immuneACCESS table to in-frame rearrangements with V and J called. A share of clones is missing; checked studies link under half to unresolved V genes, and the rest is unexplained. The sample records hundreds of thousands of clones, 84% of which are singletons. 8% to 9.5% of the sample rests with the top ten. The sample taken for sequencing was peripheral blood. Receptors originate from a human donor in a cohort sampled during active COVID-19.

The chain links TRBV5-1 to TRBJ2-6; 11 bases match TRBD1. The junction had 8 bases not matched to a gene; V was cut back by 2 bases and J by 4 bases. The CDR3 is 18 residues long. CDR1 is SGHRS and CDR2 is YFSETQ in the germline V gene. The chain's CDR3 is CASSFTGTGGNGANVLTF. For the CDR3, the DNA is TGCGCCAGCAGCTTTACCGGGACAGGGGGGAACGGGGCCAACGTCCTGACTTTC.

The chain joins TRBV6-5 to TRBJ1-5; D is perhaps TRBD1 (6 bases). Looked up from germline, CDR1 is MNHEY and CDR2 is SVGAGI. This CDR3 is 14 amino acids long. The germline V and J ends were trimmed by 5 bases and 3 bases, with 11 bases remaining between them. The CDR3: CASSITGINQPQHF. The CDR3 nucleotides read TGTGCCAGCAGTATTACAGGGATCAATCAGCCCCAGCATTTT.

The chain couples TRBV19 to TRBJ1-3; D gene ambiguous. This CDR3 is built from 12 residues. Germline CDR1 is LNHDA and CDR2 is SQIVND (reference sequence). Deletions cut 5 bases from V and 4 bases from J, with 6 bases between. CDR3 sequence (DNA): TGTGCCAGTAGTGCGGTAGGAAACACCATATATTTT. Translated, it gives CASSAVGNTIYF.

The chain uses TRBV10-3 and TRBJ1-6, with 8 bases fitting TRBD1. J gave up 9 bases and V 5 bases, and 6 bases lay outside the gene matches. This CDR3 contains 14 residues. Germline V lookup: CDR1 ENHRY, CDR2 SYGVKD. The DNA of the CDR3 is TGTGCCATCAGTCACCAGGGGGCTGGTTCACCCCTCCACTTT. It encodes CAISHQGAGSPLHF.

The chain employs TRBV28 and TRBJ1-2, with 8 bases fitting TRBD1. The CDR3 consists of 12 residues. Germline V gene lookup returns CDR1 MDHEN and CDR2 SYDVKM. V lost 3 bases to trimming and J lost 8 bases; unmatched junction nucleotides: 2. CDR3: CASSFRGRGYTF. As DNA, the CDR3 is TGTGCCAGCAGTTTCAGGGGGCGGGGCTACACCTTC.

J is TRBJ2-1 and V is TRBV11-2; 16 nucleotides agree with TRBD2. The ends lost 6 bases at V and 7 bases at J; junction bases unmatched: 9. There are 17 residues in the CDR3. In germline, CDR1 is SGHAT, CDR2 FQNNGV. Written as DNA, the CDR3 is TGTGCCAGCAGAACGGGGACTAGCGGGGGGGCCCGGAATGAGCAGTTCTTC. Translated: CASRTGTSGGARNEQFF.

This clone was recorded once. The chain links TRBV7-2 to TRBJ2-7; 7 bases are a match to TRBD1. The CDR3 totals 18 residues. Germline CDR1 reads SGHTA; CDR2 reads FQGNSA. Trimming took 3 bases from V and 0 from J; bases not matched to a gene: 14. CDR3 in amino acids: CASSFGAGGITTSYEQYF. Written as DNA, the CDR3 is TGTGCCAGCAGCTTCGGGGCAGGGGGTATAACTACCTCCTACGAGCAGTACTTC.

This chain joins TRBV5-1 and TRBJ2-3; maybe TRBD2 (5 bases). Trimming removed 1 base at V and 2 bases at J, with 11 bases between. The germline V gene has CDR1 SGHRS and CDR2 YFSETQ. This CDR3 is built from 15 residues. DNA of the CDR3: TGCGCCAGCAGCTTGCGGGGAACCTACACAGATACGCAGTATTTT. Its protein is CASSLRGTYTDTQYF.

This chain links TRBV19 with TRBJ1-2; D remains unclear. Germline CDR1 is LNHDA and CDR2 is SQIVND (reference sequence). V lost 1 base, J lost 1 base, and 7 bases lay in between. This CDR3 contains 14 residues. CDR3 sequence reads: CASSIVSNNYGYTF. DNA for the CDR3: TGTGCCAGTAGTATAGTCAGTAATAACTATGGCTACACCTTC.

V is TRBV4-2 and J is TRBJ2-3; D not resolved. CDR3 length: 13 amino acids. CDR1 is LGHNA, CDR2 YNFKEQ, per germline. V lost 1 base, J lost 5 bases, and 7 bases lay in between. The CDR3 loop is CASSQAIGDTQYF. CDR3 coding DNA: TGTGCCAGCAGCCAAGCAATCGGAGATACGCAGTATTTT.

Only a few counts were recorded for this clone. This sequence joins TRBV10-2 and TRBJ2-7; 11 nucleotides align to TRBD2. Germline lookup yields CDR1 WSHSY and CDR2 SAAADI. CDR3 length: 17 residues. Trimming took 3 bases from V and 6 from J; bases not matched to a gene: 13. DNA of the CDR3: TGCGCCAGCAGTGACGTAACTAGCGGGAGTAGGCTCGCCGAGCAGTACTTC. Its translation is CASSDVTSGSRLAEQYF.

The genes are TRBV7-2 and TRBJ2-7; TRBD2 aligns across 13 bases. J gave up 1 base and V 6 bases, and 3 bases lay outside the gene matches. Germline lookup yields CDR1 SGHTA and CDR2 FQGNSA. The CDR3 runs 15 residues. The chain's CDR3 is CASRTSGRESYEQYF. Written as DNA, the CDR3 is TGTGCCAGCAGAACTAGCGGGAGGGAGTCCTACGAGCAGTACTTC.

This clone came up once. The V gene is TRBV7-9, the J gene TRBJ2-6; TRBD1 agrees at 7 bases. This CDR3 has 16 residues. V lost 5 bases, J lost 0 bases, and 4 bases stayed unmatched. Germline lookup yields CDR1 SEHNR and CDR2 FQNEAQ (reference sequence). CDR3 sequence reads: CASSAGGSSGANVLTF. The CDR3 DNA follows: TGTGCCAGCAGCGCAGGGGGTAGCTCTGGGGCCAACGTCCTGACTTTC.

The chain joins TRBV19 to TRBJ2-3, with TRBD1 matching over 10 bases. The germline CDR1 and CDR2 sequences are LNHDA and SQIVND (reference sequence). Trimming at V came to 4 bases and at J to 1 base, leaving 11 bases not matched to a gene. The CDR3 has 18 amino acids. CDR3 in amino acids: CASSTKQFGTGGTDTQYF. CDR3 sequence (DNA): TGTGCCAGTAGTACCAAACAATTCGGGACAGGGGGCACAGATACGCAGTATTTT.

The chain has TRBV5-5 and TRBJ2-7, with D unresolved. V was trimmed by 4 bases and J by 2 bases, leaving 19 bases between them. CDR3 length: 16 residues. Germline V gene data show CDR1 as SGHKS and CDR2 as YYEKEE (reference sequence). DNA of the CDR3: TGTGCCAGCAGCGCGGATGACCCCCGTACTCCCTACGAGCAGTACTTC. Its translation: CASSADDPRTPYEQYF.

The chain carries TRBV4-3 and TRBJ1-1; D call uncertain. Germline V CDR1 and CDR2: LGHNA, YSLEER. Trimming pared 1 base from V and 2 bases from J, leaving 11 bases between. CDR3 length: 15 residues. The CDR3, as DNA: TGCGCCAGCAGCCAAGGGTTGAACAGCAACACTGAAGCTTTCTTT. It encodes CASSQGLNSNTEAFF.

V usage is TRBV28 and J usage is TRBJ1-2; a possible D gene is TRBD1 (6 bases). This CDR3 comprises 13 residues. Trimming left V 1 base short and J 7 bases short, with 10 bases between. Per germline, CDR1 MDHEN and CDR2 SYDVKM. The CDR3 loop reads CASSLSTGLGYTF. The CDR3 nucleotides are TGTGCCAGCAGTTTATCGACAGGTCTTGGCTACACCTTC.

The chain joins TRBV5-4 to TRBJ2-2; 13 positions match TRBD2. The CDR3 runs 17 residues. Germline-derived CDR1 and CDR2 are SGHNT and YYREEE (reference sequence). The ends lost 4 bases at V and 8 bases at J; junction bases unmatched: 11. This chain's CDR3 is CASSRSTGLAGAGELFF. Here the CDR3 DNA reads TGTGCCAGCAGCCGAAGTACAGGACTAGCGGGAGCTGGGGAGCTGTTTTTT.

V and J are TRBV6-2 or TRBV6-3 and TRBJ2-7; D ambiguous. Germline loops: CDR1 MNHEY, CDR2 SVGEGT. Trimming took 3 bases from V and 2 from J, leaving 11 bases between them. This CDR3 has 14 amino acids. The CDR3 reads CASSYRRSTYEQYF. As DNA, the CDR3 is TGTGCCAGCAGTTATCGTCGGTCAACCTACGAGCAGTACTTC.

The V call is TRBV5-6, the J call TRBJ1-1; 8 bases are a match to TRBD1. V lost 4 bases to trimming and J lost 1 base; unmatched junction nucleotides: 15. The CDR3 spans 18 residues. Germline V gene lookup returns CDR1 SGHDT and CDR2 YYEEEE. The CDR3 loop is CASSLGGPGGMGNTEAFF. The CDR3 bases are TGTGCCAGCAGCCTGGGTGGTCCAGGGGGCATGGGGAACACTGAAGCTTTCTTT.

This clone was observed a few times. The chain uses TRBV5-1 and TRBJ1-4; D is unclear. V was clipped by 1 base and J by 10 bases, with 14 bases between them. Germline CDR1 is SGHRS and CDR2 is YFSETQ. The CDR3 runs 14 residues. CDR3: CASSLSENRGKLFF. The CDR3 DNA sequence: TGCGCCAGCAGCTTGTCAGAGAACCGGGGAAAACTGTTTTTT.

The chain joins TRBV5-1 to TRBJ1-2; TRBD1 aligns across 10 bases. This CDR3 region has 15 residues. The junction had 8 bases not matched to a gene; V was cut back by 5 bases and J by 4 bases. The germline V gene has CDR1 SGHRS and CDR2 YFSETQ. The CDR3 here is CASSESGTGAYGYTF. Here the CDR3 DNA reads TGCGCCAGCAGTGAGTCCGGGACAGGGGCCTATGGCTACACCTTC.

The chain links TRBV6-2 or TRBV6-3 to TRBJ1-5; 8 bases line up with TRBD1. Germline V lookup: CDR1 MNHEY, CDR2 SVGEGT. Trimming at V came to 0 bases and at J to 5 bases, leaving 12 bases not matched to a gene. The CDR3 runs to 18 residues. The CDR3 nucleotides read TGTGCCAGCAGTTACTCGATAGTGTCCGACAGGGGCCATCAGCCCCAGCATTTT. Its translation: CASSYSIVSDRGHQPQHF.

The J gene is TRBJ1-2, the V gene TRBV6-5, with TRBD1 identical over 10 bases. Trimming at V came to 9 bases and at J to 1 base, leaving 2 bases not matched to a gene. This CDR3 region has 13 residues. Germline loops: CDR1 MNHEY, CDR2 SVGAGI. The CDR3 nucleotides read TGTGCCAGTAGGACAGGGGGTAACTATGGCTACACCTTC. Translation: CASRTGGNYGYTF.

The chain joins TRBV2 to TRBJ2-1; perhaps TRBD2 as D (5 bases). Germline lookup yields CDR1 SNHLY and CDR2 FYNNEI. V was pared by 7 bases and J by 4 bases, with 11 bases between. This CDR3 has 13 residues. CDR3: CASKGERYNEQFF. CDR3 sequence (DNA): TGTGCCAGCAAGGGAGAGAGGTACAATGAGCAGTTCTTC.

The V gene is TRBV7-9, the J gene TRBJ1-6; TRBD1 is a possible D gene (5 bases). Looked up from germline, CDR1 is SEHNR and CDR2 is FQNEAQ (reference sequence). V lost 5 bases, J lost 8 bases, and 10 bases lay in between. The CDR3 runs to 13 residues. The CDR3 DNA sequence: TGTGCCAGCAGCCCCCCAGGGCATTCACCCCTCCACTTT. It translates to CASSPPGHSPLHF.